This entry concerns a single TCR beta chain. Its target is not known. The method was immunoSEQ multiplex PCR; TCRdb's version includes in-frame clones alone and lacks a portion of them. Here the sample spans 210,000 or so clones, approximately 94% being singletons. This record belongs to a study of T cell responses to AZD1222 COVID-19 vaccine. Findings and caveats of the study: Seropositive at baseline were only 5 to 7 AZD1222 recipients. Repertoires were obtained solely post-peak T cell response.

The V gene's germline CDR1 is SGHDT and CDR2 YYEEEE. V shed 2 bases, J shed 10 bases, and the junction held 17 bases outside the gene matches. The CDR3 is 16 amino acids. Sequenced material: peripheral blood, taken on day 0 of MenACWY control vaccination. This rearrangement joins TRBV5-6 to TRBJ1-1; 7 nucleotides agree with TRBD1. The source is an adult in good health. The CDR3: CASSLRVAGGGFGAFF. CDR3 nucleotide sequence: TGTGCCAGCAGCTTACGAGTGGCAGGGGGTGGATTTGGAGCTTTCTTT.